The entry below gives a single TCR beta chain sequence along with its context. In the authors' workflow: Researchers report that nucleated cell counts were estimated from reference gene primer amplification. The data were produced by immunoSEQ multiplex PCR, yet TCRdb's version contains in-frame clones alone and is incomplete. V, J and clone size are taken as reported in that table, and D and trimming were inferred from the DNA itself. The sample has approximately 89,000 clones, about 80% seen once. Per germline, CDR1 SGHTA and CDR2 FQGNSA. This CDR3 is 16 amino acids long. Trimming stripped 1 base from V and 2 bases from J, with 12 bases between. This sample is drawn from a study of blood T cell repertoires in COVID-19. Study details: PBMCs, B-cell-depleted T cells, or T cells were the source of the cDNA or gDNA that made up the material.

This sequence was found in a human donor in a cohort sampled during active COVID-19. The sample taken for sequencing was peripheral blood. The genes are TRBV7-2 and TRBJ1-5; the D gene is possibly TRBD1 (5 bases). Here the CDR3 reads CASSLVGGTGNQPQHF. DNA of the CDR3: TGTGCCAGCAGCTTAGTCGGAGGGACCGGCAATCAGCCCCAGCATTTT.